The present TCR beta chain was sequenced within a study of blood T cell repertoires in COVID-19. Study as a whole: Spain, Italy and the United States supplied samples that represented acute and convalescent COVID-19.

V gave up 11 bases and J gave up 1 base, with 20 bases separating them. The CDR3 has 15 residues. Germline CDR1 MDHEN, CDR2 SYDVKM. The authors' processing: Estimated nucleated cell counts came from reference gene primer amplification. Produced via immunoSEQ multiplex PCR; TCRdb's table is partial and in-frame only. For V, J and clone size, that table is used; D and trimming come from the DNA. In the table there are more than 110,000 clones, about 89% of which are singletons. The rearrangement links TRBV28 to TRBJ1-1; D possibly corresponds to TRBD1 (5 bases). The TCR sequence derives from a man aged 55 to 70 with active or convalescent COVID-19. Source material: peripheral blood. This CDR3 is CASQEGGAQNTEAFF. The CDR3, as DNA: TGTGCCTCGCAGGAGGGAGGGGCACAGAACACTGAAGCTTTCTTT.